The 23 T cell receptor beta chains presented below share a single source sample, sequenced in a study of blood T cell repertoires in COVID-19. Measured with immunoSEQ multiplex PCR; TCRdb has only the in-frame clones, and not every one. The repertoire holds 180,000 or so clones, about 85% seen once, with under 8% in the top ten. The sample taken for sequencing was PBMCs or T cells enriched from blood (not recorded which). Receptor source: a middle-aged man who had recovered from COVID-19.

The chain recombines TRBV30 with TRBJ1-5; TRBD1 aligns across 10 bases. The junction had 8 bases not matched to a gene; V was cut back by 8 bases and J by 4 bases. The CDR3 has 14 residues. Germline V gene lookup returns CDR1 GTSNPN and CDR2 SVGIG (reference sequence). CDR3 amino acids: CAIRGQGGNQPQHF. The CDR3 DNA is TGTGCCATCCGAGGACAGGGGGGAAATCAGCCCCAGCATTTT.

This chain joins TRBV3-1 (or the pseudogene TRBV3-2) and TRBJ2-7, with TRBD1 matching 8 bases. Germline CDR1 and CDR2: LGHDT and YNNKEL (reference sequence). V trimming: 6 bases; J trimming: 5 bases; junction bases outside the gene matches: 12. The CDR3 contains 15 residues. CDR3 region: CASSLPGQGIHEQYF. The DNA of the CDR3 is TGTGCCAGCAGTCTTCCCGGACAGGGAATCCACGAGCAGTACTTC.

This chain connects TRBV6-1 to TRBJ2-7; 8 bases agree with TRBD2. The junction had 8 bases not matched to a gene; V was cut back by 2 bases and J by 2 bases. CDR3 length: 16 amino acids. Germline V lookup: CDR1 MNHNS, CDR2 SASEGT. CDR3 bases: TGTGCCAGCAGTGAACGGGGGGGACGGAGAACCTACGAGCAGTACTTC. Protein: CASSERGGRRTYEQYF.

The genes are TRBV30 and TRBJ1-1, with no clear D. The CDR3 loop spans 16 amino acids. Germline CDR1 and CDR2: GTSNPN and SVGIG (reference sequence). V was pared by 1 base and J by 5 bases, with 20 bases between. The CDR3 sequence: CAWSGLGRGGGTEAFF. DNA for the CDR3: TGTGCCTGGAGTGGGCTTGGCCGCGGTGGAGGGACTGAAGCTTTCTTT.

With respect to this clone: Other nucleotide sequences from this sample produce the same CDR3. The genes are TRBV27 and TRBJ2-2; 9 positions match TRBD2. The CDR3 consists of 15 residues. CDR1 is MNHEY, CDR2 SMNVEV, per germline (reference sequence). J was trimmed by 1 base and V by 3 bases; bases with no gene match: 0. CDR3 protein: CASSLTSGNTGELFF. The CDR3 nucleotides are TGTGCCAGCAGTTTGACTAGCGGGAACACCGGGGAGCTGTTTTTT.

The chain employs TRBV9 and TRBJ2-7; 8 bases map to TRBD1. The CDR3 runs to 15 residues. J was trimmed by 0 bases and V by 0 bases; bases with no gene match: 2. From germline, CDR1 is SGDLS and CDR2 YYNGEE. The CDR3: CASSVGTGSSYEQYF. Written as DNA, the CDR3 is TGTGCCAGCAGCGTAGGGACAGGGAGCTCCTACGAGCAGTACTTC.

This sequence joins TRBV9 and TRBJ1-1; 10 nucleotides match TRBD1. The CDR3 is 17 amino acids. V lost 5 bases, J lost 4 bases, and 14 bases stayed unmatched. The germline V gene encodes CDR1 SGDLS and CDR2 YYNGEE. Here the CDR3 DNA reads TGTGCCAGCAGTCGATGGACAGGGGGTAATAAGGGCACTGAAGCTTTCTTT. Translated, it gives CASSRWTGGNKGTEAFF.

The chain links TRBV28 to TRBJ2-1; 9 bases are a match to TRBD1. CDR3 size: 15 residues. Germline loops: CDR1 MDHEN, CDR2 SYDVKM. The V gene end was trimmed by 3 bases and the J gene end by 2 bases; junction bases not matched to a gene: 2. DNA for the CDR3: TGTGCCAGCAGTTTGTGGGACAGGGCCTACAATGAGCAGTTCTTC. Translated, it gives CASSLWDRAYNEQFF.

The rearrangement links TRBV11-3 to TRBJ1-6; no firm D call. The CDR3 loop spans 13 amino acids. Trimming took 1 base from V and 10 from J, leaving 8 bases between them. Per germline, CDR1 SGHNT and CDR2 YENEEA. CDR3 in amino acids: CASSLVGVSPLHF. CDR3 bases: TGTGCCAGCAGCTTAGTCGGGGTCTCACCCCTCCACTTT.

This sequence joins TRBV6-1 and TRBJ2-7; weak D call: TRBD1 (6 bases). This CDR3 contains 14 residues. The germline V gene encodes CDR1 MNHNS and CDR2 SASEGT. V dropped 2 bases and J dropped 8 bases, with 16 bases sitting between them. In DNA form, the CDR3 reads TGTGCCAGCAGTGAATTGGACAGCTTTTCCAAGCAGTACTTC. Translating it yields CASSELDSFSKQYF.

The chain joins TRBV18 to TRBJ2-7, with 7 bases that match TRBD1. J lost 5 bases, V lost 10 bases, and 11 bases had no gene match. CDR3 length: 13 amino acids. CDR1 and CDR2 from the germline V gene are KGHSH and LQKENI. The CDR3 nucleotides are TGTGCCACCCAGGGGGTCGTTGGGCACGAGCAGTACTTC. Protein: CATQGVVGHEQYF.

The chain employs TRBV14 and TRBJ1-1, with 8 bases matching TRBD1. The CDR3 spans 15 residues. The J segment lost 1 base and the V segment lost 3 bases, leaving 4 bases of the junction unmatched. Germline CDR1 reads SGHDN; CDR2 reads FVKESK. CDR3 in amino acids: CASSHSGTGNTEAFF. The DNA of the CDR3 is TGTGCCAGCAGCCATTCAGGGACAGGGAACACTGAAGCTTTCTTT.

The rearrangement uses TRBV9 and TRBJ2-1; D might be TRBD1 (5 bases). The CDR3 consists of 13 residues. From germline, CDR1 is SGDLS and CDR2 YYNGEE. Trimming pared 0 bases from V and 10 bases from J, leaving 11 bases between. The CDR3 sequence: CASSVATAGEQFF. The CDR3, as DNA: TGTGCCAGCAGCGTAGCTACAGCAGGGGAGCAGTTCTTC. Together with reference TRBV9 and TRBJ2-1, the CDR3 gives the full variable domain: DSGVTQTPKHLITATGQRVTLRCSPRSGDLSVYWYQQSLDQGLQFLIQYYNGEERAKGNILERFSAQQFPDLHSELNLSSLELGDSALYFCASSVATAGEQFFGPGTRLTVL.

CDR3: CASSPGETQYF. In DNA form, the CDR3 reads TGTGCCAGCAGCCCGGGGGAGACCCAGTACTTC. The chain links TRBV3-1 (or the pseudogene TRBV3-2) to TRBJ2-5, with a tentative D call TRBD2 (5 bases). The CDR3 has 11 amino acids. Per germline, CDR1 LGHDT and CDR2 YNNKEL (reference sequence). V was cut by 4 bases and J by 5 bases, with 5 bases left in between.

The DNA of the CDR3 is TGTGCTAGTGGTTTGGTATCCAAGGAGGAAATAACCTACAATGAGCAGTTCTTC. Encoded protein: CASGLVSKEEITYNEQFF. The rearrangement links TRBV12-5 to TRBJ2-1; TRBD2 is a possible D gene (5 bases). The germline gives CDR1 LGHNT, CDR2 FRNRAP. Trimming shortened V by 0 bases and J by 2 bases, and 17 bases separated the two germline ends. The CDR3 totals 18 residues.

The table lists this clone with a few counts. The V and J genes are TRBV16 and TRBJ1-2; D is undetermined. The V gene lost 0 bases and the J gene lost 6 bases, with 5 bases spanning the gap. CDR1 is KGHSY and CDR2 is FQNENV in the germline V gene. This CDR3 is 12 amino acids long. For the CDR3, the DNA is TGTGCCAGCAGCCAATCTCGGGATGGCTACACCTTC. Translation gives CASSQSRDGYTF.

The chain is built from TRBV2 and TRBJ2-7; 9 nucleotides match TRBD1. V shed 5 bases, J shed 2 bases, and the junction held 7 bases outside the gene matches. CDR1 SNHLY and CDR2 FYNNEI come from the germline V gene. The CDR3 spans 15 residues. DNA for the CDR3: TGTGCCAGCAGTTTAACCGGGACAGGGACCTACGAGCAGTACTTC. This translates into CASSLTGTGTYEQYF.

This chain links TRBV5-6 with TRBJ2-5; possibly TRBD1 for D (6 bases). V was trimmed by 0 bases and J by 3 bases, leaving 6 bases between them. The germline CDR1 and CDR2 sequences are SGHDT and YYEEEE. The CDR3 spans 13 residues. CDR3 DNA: TGTGCCAGCAGCTTGGGACAGGAAGAGACCCAGTACTTC. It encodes CASSLGQEETQYF.

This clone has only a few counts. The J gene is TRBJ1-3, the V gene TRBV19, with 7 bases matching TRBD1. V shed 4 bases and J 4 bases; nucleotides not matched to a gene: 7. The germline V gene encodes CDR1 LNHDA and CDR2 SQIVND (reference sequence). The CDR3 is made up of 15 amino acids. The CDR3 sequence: CASSSGTDLGNTIYF. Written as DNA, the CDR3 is TGTGCCAGTAGTAGCGGGACAGACCTGGGAAACACCATATATTTT.

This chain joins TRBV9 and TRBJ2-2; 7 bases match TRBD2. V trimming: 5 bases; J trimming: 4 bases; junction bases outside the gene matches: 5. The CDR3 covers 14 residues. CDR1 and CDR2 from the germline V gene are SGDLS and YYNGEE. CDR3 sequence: CASRGLESTGELFF. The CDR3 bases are TGTGCCAGCAGAGGACTAGAAAGCACCGGGGAGCTGTTTTTT.

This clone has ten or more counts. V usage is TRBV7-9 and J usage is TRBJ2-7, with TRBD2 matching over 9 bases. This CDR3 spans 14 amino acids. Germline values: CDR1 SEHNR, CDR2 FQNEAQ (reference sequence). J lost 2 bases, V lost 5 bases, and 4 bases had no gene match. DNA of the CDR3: TGTGCCAGCAGCGGAGCGGGGGGACCCTACGAGCAGTACTTC. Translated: CASSGAGGPYEQYF.

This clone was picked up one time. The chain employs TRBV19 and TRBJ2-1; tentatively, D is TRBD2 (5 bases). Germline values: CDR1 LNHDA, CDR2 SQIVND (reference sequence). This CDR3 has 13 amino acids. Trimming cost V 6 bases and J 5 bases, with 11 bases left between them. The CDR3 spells CASRTGRNNEQFF. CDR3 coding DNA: TGTGCCAGTAGAACTGGGAGAAACAATGAGCAGTTCTTC.

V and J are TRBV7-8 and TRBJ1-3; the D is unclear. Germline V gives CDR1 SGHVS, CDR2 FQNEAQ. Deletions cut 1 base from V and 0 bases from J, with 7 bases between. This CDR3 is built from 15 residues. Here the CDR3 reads CASSLVMSSGNTIYF. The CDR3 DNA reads TGTGCCAGCAGCTTAGTCATGAGCTCTGGAAACACCATATATTTT.